The rows below give T cell receptor beta chains drawn from one sample of a study of regulatory T cells in long-lasting Graves disease. TCRdb redid the calling of the multiplex PCR reads with MiXCR, one entry per CDR3 protein. The repertoire holds a few hundred thousand distinct CDR3 sequences, with about a quarter as singletons. This material consisted of peripheral blood mononuclear cells (PBMCs), taken when the disease was refractory, from a patient treated with antithyroid drugs. Receptors were obtained from a female donor with Graves disease. Each CDR3 is given with its conserved first and last residue. The D gene is left open where the match is weak. Where a row states a size, it is once, few, many or the class of an expanded clone; other rows omit it.

many TRBJ2-7 TRBD1 TRBV15 TGTGCCACCAGCGTCACAGGGGTCGAGCAGTACTTC CATSVTGVEQYF
few TRBJ2-7 . TRBV6-1 TGTGCCAGCAGGGAGGGACAGTACGAGCAGTACTTC CASREGQYEQYF
few TRBJ1-3 . TRBV28 TGTGCCAGCAGGAAAACCCCGGGACTCCTGTCAGATGCGAACACCATATATTTT CASRKTPGLLSDANTIYF
. TRBJ1-2 . TRBV6-1 TGTGCCAGCAGTGAAGCCCGCCTACGGAGCTACACCTTC CASSEARLRSYTF
few TRBJ2-2 . TRBV3-1 TGTGCCAGCAGCCAAGTCGGTGGGCCGTTGACCGGGGAGCTGTTTTTT CASSQVGGPLTGELFF
many TRBJ2-5 . TRBV20-1 TGCAGTGCTAGAGATCCGGCCCCGACAGGAGGAAAGACCCAGTACTTC CSARDPAPTGGKTQYF
many TRBJ1-5 . TRBV7-2 TGTGCCAGCAGCTTAGTTGCAGGCTATCAGCCCCAGCATTTT CASSLVAGYQPQHF
. TRBJ1-2 TRBD1 TRBV30 TGTGCCTGGACAGGGGGGGACTATGGCTACACCTTC CAWTGGDYGYTF
many TRBJ1-1 TRBD1 TRBV28 TGTGCCAGCATCTCCGGGACAGGGGAAGGAGTCACTGAAGCTTTCTTT CASISGTGEGVTEAFF
. TRBJ2-5 TRBD1 TRBV7-3 TGTGCCAGCAGCTTAACAGGGGACAGGGGGACGGAGACCCAGTACTTC CASSLTGDRGTETQYF
. TRBJ2-7 TRBD2 TRBV5-1 TGCGCCAGCAGTCGGGAGGGGGACATCGAGCAGTACTTC CASSREGDIEQYF
many TRBJ1-1 TRBD1 TRBV2 TGTGCCAGCACCATACAGGGGATCGGGACTGAAGCTTTCTTT CASTIQGIGTEAFF
. TRBJ2-2 TRBD1 TRBV10-3 TGTGCCCTCGGACAGGGTGGGAACTCCGGGGAGCTGTTTTTT CALGQGGNSGELFF
. TRBJ2-4 . TRBV7-8 TGTGCCAGCAGCCTCGGCGCCCTTGGCGAAAACATTCAGTACTTC CASSLGALGENIQYF
. TRBJ1-3 . TRBV10-3 TGTGCCGCCCAGGATCCTGGAAACACCATATATTTT CAAQDPGNTIYF
many TRBJ1-6 TRBD1 TRBV28 TGTGCTTACAAGCGGGCAGGGGGACTTTCACCCCTCCACTTT CAYKRAGGLSPLHF
few TRBJ1-2 . TRBV20-1 TGCAGTGCTAGCGGGGACGGGGACTATGGCTACACCTTC CSASGDGDYGYTF
. TRBJ1-4 . TRBV7-9 TGTGCCAGCAGCACCTACAGGGAGGGACATGAAAAACTGTTTTTT CASSTYREGHEKLFF
many TRBJ1-1 . TRBV10-3 TGTGCCATCAGTGAGAGGGACACTGAAGCTTTCTTT CAISERDTEAFF
many TRBJ1-2 . TRBV6-5 TGTGCCAGCAGTTGGACAGCGTCGGCCCAAGCAAGCCCATATGGCTACACCTTC CASSWTASAQASPYGYTF
. TRBJ1-2 . TRBV5-1 TGCGCCAGCAAGCTTGCCATACCTAACTATGGCTACACCTTC CASKLAIPNYGYTF
many TRBJ2-5 . TRBV10-3 TGTGCCACCCAAGGGCTGCCAGGTTTGGAGACCCAGTACTTC CATQGLPGLETQYF
. TRBJ1-2 . TRBV10-3 TGTGCCATCAGTGAGTCCCCCCTCTATGGCTACACCTTC CAISESPLYGYTF
many TRBJ2-4 . TRBV6-2/TRBV6-3 TGTGCCAGCAGTTACTCGAGGGCTTTCTTAGCCAAAAACATTCAGTACTTC CASSYSRAFLAKNIQYF
many TRBJ2-2 . TRBV11-2 TGTGCCAGCAGCCAAACCCCCAGAATAAGGGACGTGAACACCGGGGAGCTGTTTTTT CASSQTPRIRDVNTGELFF
few TRBJ1-1 TRBD1 TRBV29-1 TGCAGCGTTTCGACAGGGGCCTTGAACACTGAAGCTTTCTTT CSVSTGALNTEAFF
. TRBJ2-1 . TRBV30 TGTGCCTGGTCAAATCGGCGGGTCCACCCCAATGAGCAGTTCTTC CAWSNRRVHPNEQFF
many TRBJ2-7 TRBD1 TRBV7-2 TGTGCCAGCAGCTCCCCGGACAGGTCCTACGAGCAGTACTTC CASSSPDRSYEQYF
. TRBJ2-3 . TRBV3-1 TGTGCCAGCAGCCTCGAAGGGCAGAGGAGCACAGATACGCAGTATTTT CASSLEGQRSTDTQYF
few TRBJ2-7 . TRBV3-1 TGTGCCAGCAGCCAGGAGTTCTCCTACGAGCAGTACTTC CASSQEFSYEQYF
many TRBJ1-5 . TRBV28 TGTGCCAGCAGCTTCCAACAGGGAAGGGATCAGCCCCAGCATTTT CASSFQQGRDQPQHF
many TRBJ2-5 . TRBV12-3/TRBV12-4 TGTGCCAGCAGCCGGGACGGTTGGGAGACCCAGTACTTC CASSRDGWETQYF
. TRBJ2-2 TRBD2 TRBV20-1 TGCAGTGCCCCGGGACTATTGGCCGGGGAGCTGTTTTTT CSAPGLLAGELFF
many TRBJ1-1 . TRBV7-9 TGTGCCAGCAGCCAGGTGAAGGGCACTGAAGCTTTCTTT CASSQVKGTEAFF
many TRBJ1-4 TRBD1 TRBV30 TGTGCCTCCGACAGGGGGCTGAATGAAAAACTGTTTTTT CASDRGLNEKLFF
. TRBJ1-1 TRBD1 TRBV10-3 TGTGCCATCAGAGACAGGGTCGGAAACACTGAAGCTTTCTTT CAIRDRVGNTEAFF
many TRBJ1-5 TRBD1 TRBV12-3/TRBV12-4 TGTGCCAGCAGTTCGGACAGGGGTCGTCAGCCCCAGCATTTT CASSSDRGRQPQHF
. TRBJ1-5 TRBD1 TRBV6-1 TGTGCCAGCAATCGACAGGGGCCCAATCAGCCCCAGCATTTT CASNRQGPNQPQHF
few TRBJ2-2 . TRBV5-1 TGCGCCAGCAGCTCATTCAACAGGGCCGCGAACACCGGGGAGCTGTTTTTT CASSSFNRAANTGELFF
. TRBJ2-4 . TRBV7-9 TGTGCCAGCAGCCGATCAGGGGCGGGGGACATTCAGTACTTC CASSRSGAGDIQYF
few TRBJ1-4 TRBD1 TRBV20-1 TGCAGTGCTAGAGATCCTGAGGGGGCGCCTGAAAAACTGTTTTTT CSARDPEGAPEKLFF
few TRBJ2-1 TRBD2 TRBV6-1 TGTGCCAGCAGTGCCTTACCGGGACTAGCGGGAGGTGAGCAGTTCTTC CASSALPGLAGGEQFF
. TRBJ1-1 TRBD1 TRBV6-1 TGTGCCAGCAGCGAGGGATGGACAGGGGTGACCGCTGAAGCTTTCTTT CASSEGWTGVTAEAFF
. TRBJ2-1 . TRBV20-1 TGCAGTGCTAGGAATATAGAATGGCAGTTCTTC CSARNIEWQFF
few TRBJ2-7 . TRBV7-9 TGTGCCAGCAGCCGGGATCGCGAGCAGTACTTC CASSRDREQYF
few TRBJ2-2 . TRBV11-2 TGTGCCAGCAGCTTAGAGATAACCGGGGAGCTGTTTTTT CASSLEITGELFF
. TRBJ1-2 TRBD1 TRBV4-1 TGCGCCAGCAGCCAACCGGGACAGGCGGCTGATATTGGCTACACCTTC CASSQPGQAADIGYTF
many TRBJ2-5 TRBD1 TRBV28 TGTGCCAGCAGTTTAGCGCCGGGACAGGGCCAAGAGACCCAGTACTTC CASSLAPGQGQETQYF
few TRBJ2-2 TRBD2 TRBV11-2 TGTGCCAGCAGGGACCTTCCCCCGGGGGGGACCGGGGAGCTGTTTTTT CASRDLPPGGTGELFF
many TRBJ1-2 . TRBV3-1 TGTGCCAGCAGCCAAGTTTACGTGCCGGAGAACTATGGCTACACCTTC CASSQVYVPENYGYTF
few TRBJ2-3 TRBD2 TRBV20-1 TGCAGTGTTGAGCGGGAAATCAGAGGAGATACGCAGTATTTT CSVEREIRGDTQYF